This T cell receptor (beta chain) derives from a study of blood T cell repertoires in COVID-19. About the research overall: From T cells, B-cell-depleted T cells, or PBMCs came the material, which was cDNA or gDNA.

This CDR3 contains 12 residues. CDR1 and CDR2 from the germline V gene are LGHDT and YNNKEL (reference sequence). Deletions cut 5 bases from V and 8 bases from J, with 12 bases between. Authors' processing steps: Amplifying reference gene primers gave estimates of nucleated cell counts. Using immunoSEQ multiplex PCR, the repertoire was profiled, and TCRdb retains in-frame clones only, with some absent. Clone size and the V and J calls come from that table; the DNA yielded D and trimming. The sample consists of some 150,000 clones, more than 80% of them appearing once. The V gene is TRBV3-1 (or the pseudogene TRBV3-2), the J gene TRBJ1-2, with a tentative D call TRBD1 (5 bases). The sequence was collected from a human donor with acute or convalescent COVID-19. The donor label of this sample is uncertain. Sequenced material: peripheral blood. The CDR3 sequence is CASSSTGVGYTF. In nucleotides, the CDR3 is TGTGCCAGCAGCTCTACAGGAGTAGGCTACACCTTC.